This T cell receptor beta chain was sequenced for a study of shared clonotypes between healthy human individuals (dated by TCRdb to about 2020). About the investigation overall: A couple of women and a few men aged 18 to 49 years were included in the cohort. Per donor, three plates each were used for CD4 naive and CD4 memory, two for CD8 naive, and one for CD8 memory. The study deeply sequenced blood TCR repertoires of several healthy adults to estimate repertoire size and the extent of clonotype sharing between individuals. Different laboratories and diverse techniques were used to prepare libraries and sequence TCR repertoires, to increase sequencing depth and limit assay-specific biases. Each donor's leukapheresis produced roughly between roughly 0.85 and 9 billion PBMCs. Findings and caveats that apply to the study as a whole: Larger estimated clonotype richness was generally found for naive subsets than for memory subsets. Because the study included a small number of donors, the genetic and exposure-history diversity represented was limited. Across four donors, approximately 4.9% of naive CD4, around 3.5% of naive CD8, 2% to 2.5% of memory CD4, and 0.3% to 0.45% of memory CD8 clonotypes were shared. Only blood was sampled, and tissue TCR repertoires likely differ from those in blood. Pairwise subsampling indicated that sequencing depth was expected to affect the degree of clonotype sharing among donors. Higher generation probabilities were observed for clonotypes shared by all four sorted-subset donors than for non-shared clonotypes. Even with the large sequencing depth, rarefaction of the sorted-subset datasets indicated that sequencing was incomplete.

Using the deep immunoSEQ assay, multiplex PCR amplified TCR CDR3 regions from genomic DNA. For each cell subset, the extracted genomic DNA was distributed evenly across all wells of several immunoSEQ 96-well plates, and each plate served as one replicate. For sorted subsets, approximately 210 ng of genomic DNA, equivalent to some 30,000 T cell genomes, went into each replicate PCR. Purified libraries were quantified with a Qubit 3.0 fluorometer, sized on a Bioanalyzer 2100, and re-quantified with the KAPA Library Quantification kit. Each immunoSEQ 96-well plate was sequenced on its own single-read 150-cycle Illumina NextSeq 550 flow cell. Under the source paper's analysis protocol: The immunoSEQ output contained only junctional sequences without quality scores, so filtering could not match that applied to full-length reads. Sequences were annotated with PyIR, a Python wrapper for IgBLAST v1.9, using IMGT germline references to assign V/J genes and CDR3. Reads were filtered out if the reads had weak V/J assignments (E-value above 1e-6), no CDR3, stop codons, out-of-frame junctions, or ambiguous translated residues. V3J clonotypes were defined as sequences sharing an identical inferred V gene, J gene, and CDR3 amino acid sequence. To compute the percentage overlap between repertoires, the number of shared unique clonotypes was divided by the size of the smaller repertoire. Richness of each repertoire was evaluated using RTK rarefaction, the Chao1 estimator, and Recon v2.1 estimates of unobserved clonotypes. OLGA was used to compute generation probabilities for all TCRbeta clonotypes that the gDNA method yielded from a few donors. Imported from immuneACCESS, the table was reduced by TCRdb to in-frame sequences with V and J called. These copies leave out some clones; in studies compared against another copy, an unresolved V gene accounts for under half, and the cause of the remainder is not known. The V and J calls and the clone size are those of that table, but D and trimming were determined from the DNA. The sample yields about 1,800,000 clones; about 95% were counted once. Clones ranked in the top ten supply 1% to 1.5% of the sample.

The cysteine opens and the phenylalanine closes a CDR3 of 14 amino acids. Only CDR3 DNA remains: 42 bases, in frame from the first base. The germline V gene (reference sequence) gives CDR1 as PRHDT and CDR2 as FYEKMQ. A distance of 10 bases separates the germline ends of V and J, which lose 0 bases and 7 bases respectively. In the case of this clone: The clone's antigen remains unknown. Base-call qualities are not available, and no considerably larger clone is one nucleotide away.

CD8 naive samples were CD45RO-negative cells positively selected for CCR7, giving a CD45RA+CCR7+ population that excluded TemRA cells. Donors were healthy HIV-negative adults with no recently reported acute infections or vaccinations. Only Caucasian adults living in Nashville, Tennessee, USA were represented among the donors. Blood was collected by leukapheresis, and PBMCs were isolated by Ficoll-Histopaque density gradient centrifugation and then cryopreserved in liquid nitrogen vapor phase. Analytical flow cytometry was used to check the purity and quantity of every magnetically sorted T cell population. Genomic DNA was isolated from every sorted fraction and measured by UV absorbance on a Nanodrop 2000c.

This receptor was taken from a man in his late teens or twenties in good health. Sample: naive CD8+ T cells sorted from blood. The intended sense of this specimen's cell subset or site label: CD45RA+CCR7+. Recombination connected TRBV13 to TRBJ2-1; the D region possibly corresponds to TRBD2 (5 bases align). In nucleotides, the sequence is TGTGCCAGCAGCTTAGGACTAGTCGGTAATGAGCAGTTCTTC. Its coded protein is CASSLGLVGNEQFF.